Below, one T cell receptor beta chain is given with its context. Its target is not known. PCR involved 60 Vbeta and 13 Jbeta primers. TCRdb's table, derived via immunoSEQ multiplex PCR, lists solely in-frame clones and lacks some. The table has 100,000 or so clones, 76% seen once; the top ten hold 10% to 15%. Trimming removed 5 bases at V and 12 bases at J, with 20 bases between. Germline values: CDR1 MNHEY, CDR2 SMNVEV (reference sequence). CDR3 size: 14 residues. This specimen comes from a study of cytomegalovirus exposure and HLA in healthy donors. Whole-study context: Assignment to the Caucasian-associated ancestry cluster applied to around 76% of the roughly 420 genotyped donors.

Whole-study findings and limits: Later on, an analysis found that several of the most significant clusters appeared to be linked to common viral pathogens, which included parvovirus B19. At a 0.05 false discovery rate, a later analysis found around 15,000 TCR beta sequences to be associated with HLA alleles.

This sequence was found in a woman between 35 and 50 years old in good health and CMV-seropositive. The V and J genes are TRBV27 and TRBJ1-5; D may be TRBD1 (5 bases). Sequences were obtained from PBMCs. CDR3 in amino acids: CASSPKPAGNLQHF. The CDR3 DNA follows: TGTGCCAGCAGTCCAAAGCCTGCAGGGAACCTCCAGCATTTT.